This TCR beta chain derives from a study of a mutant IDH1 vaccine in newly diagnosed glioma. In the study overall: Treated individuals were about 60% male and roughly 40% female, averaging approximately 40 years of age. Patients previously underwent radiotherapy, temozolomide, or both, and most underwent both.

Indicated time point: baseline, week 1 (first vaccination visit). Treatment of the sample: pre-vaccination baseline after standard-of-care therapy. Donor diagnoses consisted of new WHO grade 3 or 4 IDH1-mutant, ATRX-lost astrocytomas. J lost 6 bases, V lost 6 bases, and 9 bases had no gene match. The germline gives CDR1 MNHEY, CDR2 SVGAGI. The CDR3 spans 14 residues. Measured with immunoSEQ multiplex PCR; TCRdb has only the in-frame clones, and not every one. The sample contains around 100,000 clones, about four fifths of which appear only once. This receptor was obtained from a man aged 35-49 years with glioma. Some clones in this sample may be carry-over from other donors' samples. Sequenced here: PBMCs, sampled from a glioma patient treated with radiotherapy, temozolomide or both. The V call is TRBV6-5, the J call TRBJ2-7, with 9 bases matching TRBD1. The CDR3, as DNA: TGTGCCAGCAGAAGGGACAGGGATGACGTCGAGCAGTACTTC. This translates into CASRRDRDDVEQYF.